Reported below is one T cell receptor beta chain. The sample is drawn from a study of lymphopenia after photon versus proton radiotherapy. Unmatched junction bases numbered 5, after V lost 7 bases and J lost 5 bases. The CDR3 loop spans 14 amino acids. Germline-derived CDR1 and CDR2 are MNHNS and SASEGT. Using immunoSEQ multiplex PCR, the repertoire was profiled, and TCRdb retains in-frame clones only, with some absent. This table has approximately 160,000 clones, roughly nine tenths appearing once. The TCR originated in a man aged 50 or older with gastric cancer. The chain has TRBV6-1 and TRBJ2-1; the match to TRBD2 covers 10 bases. Source: peripheral blood, taken from a patient treated with photon-based radiotherapy. In nucleotides, the CDR3 is TGTGCCAGCACCGTAGCGGGAGGACACAATGAGCAGTTCTTC. Translated, it gives CASTVAGGHNEQFF.